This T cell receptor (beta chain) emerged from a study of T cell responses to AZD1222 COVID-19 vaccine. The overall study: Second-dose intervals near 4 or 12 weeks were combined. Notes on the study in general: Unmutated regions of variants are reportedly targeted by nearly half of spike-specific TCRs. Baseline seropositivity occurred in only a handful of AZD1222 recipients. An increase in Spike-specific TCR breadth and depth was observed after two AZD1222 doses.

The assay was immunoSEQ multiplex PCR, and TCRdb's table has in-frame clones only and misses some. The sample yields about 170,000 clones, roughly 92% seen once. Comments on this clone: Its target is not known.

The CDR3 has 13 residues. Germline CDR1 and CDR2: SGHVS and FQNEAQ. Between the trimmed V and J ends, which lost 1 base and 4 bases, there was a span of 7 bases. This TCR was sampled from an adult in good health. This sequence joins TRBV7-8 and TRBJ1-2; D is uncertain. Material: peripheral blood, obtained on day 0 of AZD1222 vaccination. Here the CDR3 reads CASSLGRSYGYTF. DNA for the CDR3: TGTGCCAGCAGCTTAGGGCGGAGCTATGGCTACACCTTC. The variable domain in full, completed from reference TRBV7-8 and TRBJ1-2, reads GAGVSQSPRYKVAKRGQDVALRCDPISGHVSLFWYQQALGQGPEFLTYFQNEAQLDKSGLPSDRFFAERPEGSVSTLKIQRTQQEDSAVYLCASSLGRSYGYTFGSGTRLTVV.